These T cell receptor beta chains were read from a single sample in a study of shared clonotypes between healthy human individuals. Profiling relied on immunoSEQ multiplex PCR, and the TCRdb table lists in-frame clones only, not all of them. The table includes around 1,100,000 clones, 77% detected once. Sequenced material: memory CD4+ T cells from PBMCs. Receptors were obtained from a man aged 18 to 29 in good health. Some clones in this sample may be carry-over from other donors' samples. Both conserved end residues are trimmed from each CDR3.

J gene,V gene,CDR3 protein
TRBJ2-7,TRBV5-1,ASNLVEGNYEQY
TRBJ2-2,TRBV7-3,ASSGGPTGELF
TRBJ2-7,TRBV28,ATDPSGRAYEQY
TRBJ2-5,TRBV11-2,ASSYGTGEWETQY
TRBJ2-7,TRBV28,ASSSVGLAGIDRPYEQY
TRBJ2-7,TRBV20-1,SAQPPYEQY
TRBJ2-5,TRBV7-2,ASSLGWGSETQY
TRBJ2-1,TRBV27,ASSLTSPGLAGGGPYNEQF
TRBJ2-5,TRBV28,ASSYSLGQETQY
TRBJ1-2,TRBV12-5,ASGFPGLGNYGYT
TRBJ2-7,TRBV7-3,ASSLGGTSGTYEQY
TRBJ1-1,TRBV18,ASSESRGESTEAF
TRBJ2-3,TRBV6-5,ASSYSSTDTQY
TRBJ2-5,TRBV13,ASSSKGGGETQY
TRBJ2-3,TRBV7-2,ASSLGLVPDTQY
TRBJ1-3,TRBV4-1,ASSQGETGSGNTIY
TRBJ1-2,TRBV28,ASSQRDYGYT
TRBJ1-2,TRBV7-2,ASSYRDVRGYT
TRBJ2-1,TRBV5-1,ASSLGDGYNEQF
TRBJ1-5,TRBV7-9,ASSLRDREGQPQH
TRBJ1-5,TRBV28,ASSMGYQPQH
TRBJ2-1,TRBV18,ASSPRLGGAGDEQF
TRBJ2-5,TRBV5-1,ASSLPAGDQETQY
TRBJ2-7,TRBV18,ASSPNQLPSYEQY
TRBJ2-7,TRBV30,AWSLEQGANYEQY
TRBJ2-7,TRBV5-1,ASSLGLAGGSGEQY
TRBJ2-3,TRBV7-3,ASSSSSDTQY
TRBJ2-5,TRBV4-2,ASSLPGLAGAETQY
TRBJ1-2,TRBV27,ASSLRAGTYGYT
TRBJ2-3,TRBV5-1,ASSLGEYLTDTQY
TRBJ1-1,TRBV30,AWGIKGFLPGAF
TRBJ1-2,TRBV5-1,ASSLDRARGYT
TRBJ2-7,TRBV5-1,ASGDPLAGENYEQY
TRBJ2-7,TRBV2,ASSEAQVGAAEQY